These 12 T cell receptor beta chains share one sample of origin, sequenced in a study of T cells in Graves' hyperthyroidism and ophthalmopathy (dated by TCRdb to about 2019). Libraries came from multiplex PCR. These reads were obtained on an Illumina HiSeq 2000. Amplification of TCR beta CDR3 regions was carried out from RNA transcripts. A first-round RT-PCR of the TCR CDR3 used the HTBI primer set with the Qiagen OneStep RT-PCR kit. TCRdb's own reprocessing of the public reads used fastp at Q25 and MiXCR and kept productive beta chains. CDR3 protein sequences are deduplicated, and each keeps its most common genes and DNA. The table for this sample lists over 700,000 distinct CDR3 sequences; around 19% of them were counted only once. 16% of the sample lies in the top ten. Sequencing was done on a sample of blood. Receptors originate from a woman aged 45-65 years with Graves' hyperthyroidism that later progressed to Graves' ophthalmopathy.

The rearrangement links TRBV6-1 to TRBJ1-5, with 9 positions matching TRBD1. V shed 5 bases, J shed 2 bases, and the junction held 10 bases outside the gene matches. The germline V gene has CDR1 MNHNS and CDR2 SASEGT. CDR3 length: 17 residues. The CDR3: CASSSGTGGAGNQPQHF. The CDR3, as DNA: TGTGCCAGCAGTTCAGGAACAGGGGGCGCGGGCAATCAGCCCCAGCATTTT.

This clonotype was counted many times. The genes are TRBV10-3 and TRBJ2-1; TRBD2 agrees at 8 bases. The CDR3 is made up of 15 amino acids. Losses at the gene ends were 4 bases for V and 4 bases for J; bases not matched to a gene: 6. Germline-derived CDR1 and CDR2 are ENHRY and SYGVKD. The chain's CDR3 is CAISVSSGDYNEQFF. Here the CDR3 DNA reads TGTGCCATCAGTGTGAGTAGCGGGGATTACAATGAGCAGTTCTTC.

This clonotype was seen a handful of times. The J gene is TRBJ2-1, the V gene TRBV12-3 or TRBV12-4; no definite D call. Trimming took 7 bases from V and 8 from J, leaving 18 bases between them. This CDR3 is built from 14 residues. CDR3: CASTPGLAVHEQFF. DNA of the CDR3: TGTGCCAGCACCCCCGGGCTTGCGGTCCATGAGCAGTTCTTC.

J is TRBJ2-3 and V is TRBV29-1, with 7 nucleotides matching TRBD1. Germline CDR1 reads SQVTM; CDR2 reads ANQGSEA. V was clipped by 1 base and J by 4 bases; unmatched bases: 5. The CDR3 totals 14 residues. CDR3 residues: CSVEVDRVPDTQYF. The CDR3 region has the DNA TGCAGCGTTGAAGTAGACAGGGTACCAGATACGCAGTATTTT.

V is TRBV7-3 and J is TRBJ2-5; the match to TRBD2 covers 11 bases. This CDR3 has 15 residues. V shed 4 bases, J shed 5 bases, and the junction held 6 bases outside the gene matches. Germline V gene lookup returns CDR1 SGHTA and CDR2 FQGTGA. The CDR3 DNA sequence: TGTGCCAGCAGCTCTAGCGGGGGGTCTCAGGAGACCCAGTACTTC. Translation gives CASSSSGGSQETQYF.

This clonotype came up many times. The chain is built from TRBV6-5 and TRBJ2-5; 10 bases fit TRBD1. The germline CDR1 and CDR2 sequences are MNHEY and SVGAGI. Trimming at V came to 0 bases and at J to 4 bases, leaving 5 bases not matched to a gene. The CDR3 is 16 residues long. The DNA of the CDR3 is TGTGCCAGCAGTTACTCCGGGACAGGGGCCGGAGAGACCCAGTACTTC. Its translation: CASSYSGTGAGETQYF.

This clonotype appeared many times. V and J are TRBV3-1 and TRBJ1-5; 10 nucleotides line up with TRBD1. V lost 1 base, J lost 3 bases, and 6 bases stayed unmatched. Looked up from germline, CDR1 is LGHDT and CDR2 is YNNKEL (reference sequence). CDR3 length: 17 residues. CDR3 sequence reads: CASSQGPTGGTNQPQHF. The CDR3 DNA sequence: TGTGCCAGCAGCCAAGGCCCGACAGGGGGCACCAATCAGCCCCAGCATTTT.

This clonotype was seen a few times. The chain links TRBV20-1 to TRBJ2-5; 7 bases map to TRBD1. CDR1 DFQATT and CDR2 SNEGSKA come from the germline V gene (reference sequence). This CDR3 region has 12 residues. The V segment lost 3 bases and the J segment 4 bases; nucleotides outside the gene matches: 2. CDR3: CSARTGLETQYF. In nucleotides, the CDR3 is TGCAGTGCTAGGACAGGGCTAGAGACCCAGTACTTC.

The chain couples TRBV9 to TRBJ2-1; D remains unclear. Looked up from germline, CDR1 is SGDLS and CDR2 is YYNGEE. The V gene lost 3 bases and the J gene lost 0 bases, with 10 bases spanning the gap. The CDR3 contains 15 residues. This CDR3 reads CASSAYRSSYNEQFF. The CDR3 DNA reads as TGTGCCAGCAGCGCCTACAGAAGCTCCTACAATGAGCAGTTCTTC.

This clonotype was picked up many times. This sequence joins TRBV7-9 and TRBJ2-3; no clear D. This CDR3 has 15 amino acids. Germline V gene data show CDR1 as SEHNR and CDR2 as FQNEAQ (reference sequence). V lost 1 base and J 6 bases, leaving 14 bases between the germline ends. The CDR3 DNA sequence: TGTGCCAGCAGCTTAGAAGGAAAGGTTTTGGATACGCAGTATTTT. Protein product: CASSLEGKVLDTQYF. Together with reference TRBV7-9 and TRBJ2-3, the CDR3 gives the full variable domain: DTGVSQNPRHKITKRGQNVTFRCDPISEHNRLYWYRQTLGQGPEFLTYFQNEAQLEKSRLLSDRFSAERPKGSFSTLEIQRTEQGDSAMYLCASSLEGKVLDTQYFGPGTRLTVL.

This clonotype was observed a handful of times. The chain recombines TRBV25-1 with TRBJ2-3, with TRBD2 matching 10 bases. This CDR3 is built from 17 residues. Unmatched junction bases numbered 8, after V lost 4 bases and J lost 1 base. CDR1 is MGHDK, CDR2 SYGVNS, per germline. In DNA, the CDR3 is TGTGCCAGCAGTGGCCCTTTAGCGGGGGGTCGCACAGATACGCAGTATTTT. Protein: CASSGPLAGGRTDTQYF.

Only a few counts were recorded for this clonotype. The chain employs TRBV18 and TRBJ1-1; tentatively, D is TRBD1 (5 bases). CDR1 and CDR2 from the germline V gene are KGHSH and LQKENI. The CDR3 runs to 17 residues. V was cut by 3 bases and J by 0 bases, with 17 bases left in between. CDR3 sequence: CASSPSGTPFMNTEAFF. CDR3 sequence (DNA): TGTGCCAGCTCACCCTCCGGGACTCCCTTCATGAACACTGAAGCTTTCTTT. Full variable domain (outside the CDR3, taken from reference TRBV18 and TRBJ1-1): NAGVMQNPRHLVRRRGQEARLRCSPMKGHSHVYWYRQLPEEGLKFMVYLQKENIIDESGMPKERFSAEFPKEGPSILRIQQVVRGDSAAYFCASSPSGTPFMNTEAFFGQGTRLTVV.